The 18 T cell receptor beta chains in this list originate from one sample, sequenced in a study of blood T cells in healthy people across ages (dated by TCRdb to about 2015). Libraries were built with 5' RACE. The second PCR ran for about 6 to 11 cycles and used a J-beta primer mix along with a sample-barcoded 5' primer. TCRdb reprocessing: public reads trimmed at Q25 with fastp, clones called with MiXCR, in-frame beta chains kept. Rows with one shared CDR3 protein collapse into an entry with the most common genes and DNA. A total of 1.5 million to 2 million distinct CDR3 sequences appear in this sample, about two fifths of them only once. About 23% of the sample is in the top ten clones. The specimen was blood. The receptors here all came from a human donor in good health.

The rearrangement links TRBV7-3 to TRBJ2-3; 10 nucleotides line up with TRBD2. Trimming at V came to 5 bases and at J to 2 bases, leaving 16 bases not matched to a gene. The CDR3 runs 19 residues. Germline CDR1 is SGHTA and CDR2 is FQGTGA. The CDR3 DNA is TGTGCCAGCAGCAGCGGGGGGGCATCAATTAATCCCCACACAGATACGCAGTATTTT. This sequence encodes CASSSGGASINPHTDTQYF.

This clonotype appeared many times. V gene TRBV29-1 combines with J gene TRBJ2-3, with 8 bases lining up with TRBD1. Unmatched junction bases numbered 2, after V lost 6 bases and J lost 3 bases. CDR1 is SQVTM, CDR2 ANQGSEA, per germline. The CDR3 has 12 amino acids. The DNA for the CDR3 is TGCAGCGTACAGGGGGATACAGATACGCAGTATTTT. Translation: CSVQGDTDTQYF.

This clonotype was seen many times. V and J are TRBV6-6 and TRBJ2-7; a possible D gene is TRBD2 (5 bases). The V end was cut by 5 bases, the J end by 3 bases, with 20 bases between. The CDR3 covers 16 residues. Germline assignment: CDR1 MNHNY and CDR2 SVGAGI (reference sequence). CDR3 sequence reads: CASSNRDTLQYYEQYF. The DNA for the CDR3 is TGTGCCAGCAGTAACCGGGATACACTTCAGTACTACGAGCAGTACTTC.

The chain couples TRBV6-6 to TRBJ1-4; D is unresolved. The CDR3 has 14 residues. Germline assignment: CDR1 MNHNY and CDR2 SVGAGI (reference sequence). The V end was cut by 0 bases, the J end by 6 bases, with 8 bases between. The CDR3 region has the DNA TGTGCCAGCAGTTACTCGGGTGAAGATGAAAAACTGTTTTTT. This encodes CASSYSGEDEKLFF.

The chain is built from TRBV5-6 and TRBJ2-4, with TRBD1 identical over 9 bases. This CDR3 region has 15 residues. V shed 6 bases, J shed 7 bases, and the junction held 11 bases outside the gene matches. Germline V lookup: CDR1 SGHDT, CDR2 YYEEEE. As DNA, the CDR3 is TGTGCCAGCACCAAAAGGGGACAGGGTACGAACATTCAGTACTTC. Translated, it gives CASTKRGQGTNIQYF.

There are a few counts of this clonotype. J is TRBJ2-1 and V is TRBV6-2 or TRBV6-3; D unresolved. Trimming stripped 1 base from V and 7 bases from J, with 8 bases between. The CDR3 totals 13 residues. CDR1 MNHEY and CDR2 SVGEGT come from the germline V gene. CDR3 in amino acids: CASSYLLRNEQFF. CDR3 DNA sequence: TGTGCCAGCAGTTACTTATTGCGGAATGAGCAGTTCTTC.

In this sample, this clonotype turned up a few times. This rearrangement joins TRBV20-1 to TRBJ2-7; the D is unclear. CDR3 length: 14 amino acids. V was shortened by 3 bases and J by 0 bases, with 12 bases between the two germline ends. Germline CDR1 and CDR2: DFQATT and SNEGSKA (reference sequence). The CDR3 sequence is CSASVAQGSYEQYF. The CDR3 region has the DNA TGCAGTGCTAGCGTAGCCCAAGGCTCCTACGAGCAGTACTTC.

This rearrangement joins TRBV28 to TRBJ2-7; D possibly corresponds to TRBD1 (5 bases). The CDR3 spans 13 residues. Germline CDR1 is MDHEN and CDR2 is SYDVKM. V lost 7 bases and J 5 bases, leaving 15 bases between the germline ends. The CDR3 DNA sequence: TGTGCCAGCACCGCTGGCAGGGTCGACGAGCAGTACTTC. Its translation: CASTAGRVDEQYF.

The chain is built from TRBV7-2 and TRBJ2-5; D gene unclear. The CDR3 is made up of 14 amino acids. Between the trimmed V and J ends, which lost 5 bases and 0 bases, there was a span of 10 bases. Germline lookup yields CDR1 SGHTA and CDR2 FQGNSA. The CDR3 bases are TGTGCCAGCAGCCTCGCCCCCCACCAAGAGACCCAGTACTTC. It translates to CASSLAPHQETQYF.

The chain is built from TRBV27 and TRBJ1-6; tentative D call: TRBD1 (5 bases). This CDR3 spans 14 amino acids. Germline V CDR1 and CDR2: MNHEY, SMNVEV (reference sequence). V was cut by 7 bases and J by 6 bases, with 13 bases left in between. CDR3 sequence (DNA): TGTGCCAGCAAGGTTGGGGCATCTAATTCACCCCTCCACTTT. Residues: CASKVGASNSPLHF.

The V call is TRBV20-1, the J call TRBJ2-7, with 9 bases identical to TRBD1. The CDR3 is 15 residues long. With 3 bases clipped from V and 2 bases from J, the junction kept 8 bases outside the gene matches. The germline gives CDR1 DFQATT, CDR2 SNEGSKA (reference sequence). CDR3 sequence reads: CSASPGQGRAYEQYF. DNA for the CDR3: TGCAGTGCTAGCCCCGGACAGGGGAGAGCCTACGAGCAGTACTTC.

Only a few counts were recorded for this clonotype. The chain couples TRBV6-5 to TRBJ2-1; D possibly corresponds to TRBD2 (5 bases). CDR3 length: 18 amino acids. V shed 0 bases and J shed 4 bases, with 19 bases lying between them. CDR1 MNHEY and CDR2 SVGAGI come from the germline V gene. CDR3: CASSYSRDGRDEYNEQFF. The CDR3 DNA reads TGTGCCAGCAGTTACTCCCGAGACGGACGGGATGAATACAATGAGCAGTTCTTC.

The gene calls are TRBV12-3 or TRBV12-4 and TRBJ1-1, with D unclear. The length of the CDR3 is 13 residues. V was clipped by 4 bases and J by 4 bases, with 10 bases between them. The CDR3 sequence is CASSSTSVTEAFF. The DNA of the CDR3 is TGTGCCAGCAGTTCTACCTCGGTCACTGAAGCTTTCTTT.

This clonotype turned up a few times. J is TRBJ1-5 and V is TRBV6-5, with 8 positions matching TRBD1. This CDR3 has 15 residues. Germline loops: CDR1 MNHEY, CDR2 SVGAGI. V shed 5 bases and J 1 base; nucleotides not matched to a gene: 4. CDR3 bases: TGTGCCAGCAGTGAATACAGGGGGAGCAATCAGCCCCAGCATTTT. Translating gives CASSEYRGSNQPQHF.

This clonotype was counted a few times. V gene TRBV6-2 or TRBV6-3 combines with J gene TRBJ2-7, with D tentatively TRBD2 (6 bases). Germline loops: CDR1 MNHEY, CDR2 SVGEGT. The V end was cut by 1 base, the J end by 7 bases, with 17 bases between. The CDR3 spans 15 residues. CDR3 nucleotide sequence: TGTGCCAGCAGTTACTATCAGGAGGGCAAAGAAGAGCAGTACTTC. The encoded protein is CASSYYQEGKEEQYF.

This CDR3 reads CATRDRKFSYNSPLHF. CDR3 DNA: TGTGCCACCCGGGACAGAAAATTCTCCTATAATTCACCCCTCCACTTT. This rearrangement joins TRBV6-2 or TRBV6-3 to TRBJ1-6; TRBD1 matches at 7 bases. Germline CDR1 and CDR2: MNHEY and SVGEGT. Trimming cost V 10 bases and J 0 bases; bases outside gene matches: 9. This CDR3 has 16 residues.

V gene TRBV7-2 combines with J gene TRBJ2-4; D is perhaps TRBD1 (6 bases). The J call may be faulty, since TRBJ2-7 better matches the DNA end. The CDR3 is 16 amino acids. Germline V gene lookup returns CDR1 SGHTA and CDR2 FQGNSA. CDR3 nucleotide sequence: TGTGCCAGCAGCTTAGATATTGGGGGCGGTTCGTACGAGCAGTACTTC. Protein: CASSLDIGGGSYEQYF.

CDR3 region: CSANRRGDYEQYF. The CDR3 DNA reads TGCAGTGCTAACAGGAGGGGTGACTACGAGCAGTACTTC. The J gene is TRBJ2-7, the V gene TRBV20-1; TRBD2 is a possible D gene (6 bases). Germline lookup yields CDR1 DFQATT and CDR2 SNEGSKA (reference sequence). This CDR3 contains 13 residues. The germline V and J ends were trimmed by 4 bases and 3 bases, with 13 bases remaining between them.